Following are 17 T cell receptor beta chains from one sample sequenced in a study of T cells after yellow fever vaccination. TCRdb fed the 5' RACE reads into MiXCR, producing one record per CDR3 protein. The sample records hundreds of thousands of distinct CDR3 sequences, roughly 6.2% being singletons. Material: PBMCs, obtained 5 days after the yellow fever booster vaccination. The receptors originated from a man aged 25-45 years who received the YFV17D yellow fever vaccine.

This clonotype has ten or more counts. The V gene is TRBV27, the J gene TRBJ2-7; D gene unclear. CDR1 MNHEY and CDR2 SMNVEV come from the germline V gene (reference sequence). There are 13 residues in the CDR3. Trimming took off 3 bases at V and 4 bases at J, with 10 bases between the two ends. CDR3 DNA sequence: TGTGCCAGCAGTTTCTCCAGTACGTACGAGCAGTACTTC. Amino acid sequence: CASSFSSTYEQYF.

At least ten counts were recorded for this clonotype. The V gene is TRBV5-1, the J gene TRBJ2-7; D is possibly TRBD1 (6 bases). This CDR3 comprises 13 residues. Between the trimmed V and J ends, which lost 4 bases and 4 bases, there was a span of 12 bases. CDR1 and CDR2 (germline): SGHRS, YFSETQ. CDR3 sequence (DNA): TGCGCCAGCAGCGGAAACAGGGTGTACGAGCAGTACTTC. Encoded protein: CASSGNRVYEQYF.

This clonotype was counted at least ten times. V usage is TRBV9 and J usage is TRBJ2-3; 11 bases align to TRBD2. The CDR3 spans 16 residues. V lost 1 base, J lost 6 bases, and 7 bases stayed unmatched. The germline CDR1 and CDR2 sequences are SGDLS and YYNGEE. This CDR3 reads CASSVTSGSLRDTQYF. The CDR3 DNA sequence: TGTGCCAGCAGCGTAACTAGCGGGAGTCTTAGGGATACGCAGTATTTT.

This chain connects TRBV20-1 to TRBJ2-5; TRBD1 matches 7 bases. V dropped 5 bases and J dropped 1; count of bases not matched to a gene: 10. Germline values: CDR1 DFQATT, CDR2 SNEGSKA (reference sequence). This CDR3 spans 15 amino acids. Here the CDR3 DNA reads TGCAGTGCTGATAGGTACAGGGGTGGCCAAGAGACCCAGTACTTC. Translation gives CSADRYRGGQETQYF.

This clonotype was picked up many times. V usage is TRBV7-2 and J usage is TRBJ2-5; 7 nucleotides align to TRBD2. The germline V gene has CDR1 SGHTA and CDR2 FQGNSA. The CDR3 length is 14 residues. Unmatched junction bases numbered 10, after V lost 5 bases and J lost 7 bases. CDR3 residues: CASSTTGGSGTQYF. The CDR3 region has the DNA TGTGCCAGCAGCACCACGGGAGGTTCGGGGACCCAGTACTTC.

A few counts support this clonotype. The chain recombines TRBV4-1 with TRBJ2-2, with TRBD2 matching 8 bases. This CDR3 spans 16 amino acids. The V segment lost 1 base and the J segment 6 bases; nucleotides outside the gene matches: 7. Germline V CDR1 and CDR2: MGHRA, YSYEKL. CDR3: CASSQGRGRMAGELFF. CDR3 DNA: TGCGCCAGCAGCCAAGGTCGCGGGAGGATGGCCGGGGAGCTGTTTTTT.

The rearrangement uses TRBV12-3 or TRBV12-4 and TRBJ1-5; 8 positions match TRBD1. The CDR3 spans 17 residues. V trimming: 3 bases; J trimming: 1 base; junction bases outside the gene matches: 8. The chain's CDR3 is CASSFEKGQGSNQPQHF. As DNA, the CDR3 is TGTGCCAGCAGTTTCGAGAAAGGACAGGGCAGCAATCAGCCCCAGCATTTT.

This clonotype was found a few times. This rearrangement joins TRBV5-4 to TRBJ2-2; no definite D call. Germline CDR1 and CDR2: SGHNT and YYREEE (reference sequence). The CDR3 is 16 residues long. V was cut by 5 bases and J by 0 bases, with 14 bases left in between. The CDR3 sequence is CASSLAPTANTGELFF. The CDR3 DNA reads as TGTGCCAGCAGTCTCGCCCCGACTGCGAACACCGGGGAGCTGTTTTTT.

The gene calls are TRBV5-1 and TRBJ2-6, with 7 bases identical to TRBD2. V was pared by 6 bases and J by 2 bases, with 5 bases of the junction left unmatched. The CDR3 length is 15 residues. Germline CDR1 is SGHRS and CDR2 is YFSETQ. CDR3 region: CASNKGGAGANVLTF. CDR3 bases: TGCGCCAGCAACAAGGGAGGGGCTGGGGCCAACGTCCTGACTTTC.

The chain is built from TRBV6-5 and TRBJ1-3; 9 nucleotides agree with TRBD1. V gave up 6 bases and J gave up 0 bases; unmatched junction bases: 3. Looked up from germline, CDR1 is MNHEY and CDR2 is SVGAGI. This CDR3 has 15 residues. The CDR3 region is CASRQGAFSGNTIYF. CDR3 sequence (DNA): TGTGCCAGCAGACAGGGGGCTTTCTCTGGAAACACCATATATTTT.

The chain combines TRBV20-1 with TRBJ2-6, with a weak D call TRBD1 (7 bases). Germline V lookup: CDR1 DFQATT, CDR2 SNEGSKA (reference sequence). The CDR3 covers 17 residues. With 2 bases removed from V and 3 bases from J, the gap between germline ends came to 17 bases. CDR3 sequence (DNA): TGCAGTGCTAGACAGGGGGGCTCCTTCGTTGGGGCCAACGTCCTGACTTTC. Its protein product is CSARQGGSFVGANVLTF.

The chain employs TRBV15 and TRBJ2-3, with D perhaps TRBD1 or TRBD2 (6 bases each). The ends were cut back, 4 bases at V and 5 bases at J, with 10 bases in the middle. Germline V lookup: CDR1 LNHNV, CDR2 YYDKDF (reference sequence). CDR3 size: 13 residues. CDR3 loop: CATSKGGVDTQYF. The CDR3 DNA reads as TGTGCCACCAGCAAGGGGGGAGTAGATACGCAGTATTTT.

This clonotype was detected many times. The CDR3 nucleotides read TGTGCCAGCAGCCTTAGCGGGAAAGAGACCCAGTACTTC. This translates into CASSLSGKETQYF. The chain couples TRBV3-1 to TRBJ2-5; TRBD2 matches 8 bases. Germline CDR1 LGHDT, CDR2 YNNKEL (reference sequence). V was clipped by 4 bases and J by 3 bases; unmatched bases: 1. This CDR3 spans 13 amino acids.

The rearrangement links TRBV7-3 to TRBJ2-5; tentatively, D is TRBD1 (5 bases). Germline CDR1 SGHTA, CDR2 FQGTGA. This CDR3 region has 17 residues. Trimming took off 4 bases at V and 5 bases at J, with 23 bases between the two ends. The CDR3 protein is CASSSRQGETFQETQYF. The CDR3 DNA is TGTGCCAGCAGCTCCCGGCAGGGCGAAACCTTCCAGGAGACCCAGTACTTC.

This clonotype has at least ten counts. CDR3: CASSLDGNYGYTF. The CDR3 DNA reads TGCGCCAGCAGCTTGGATGGGAACTATGGCTACACCTTC. The chain employs TRBV5-1 and TRBJ1-2, with no clear D. The ends were cut back, 0 bases at V and 2 bases at J, with 5 bases in the middle. This CDR3 region has 13 residues. Germline loops: CDR1 SGHRS, CDR2 YFSETQ.

The chain combines TRBV12-3 or TRBV12-4 with TRBJ2-2; D not resolved. The V gene lost 2 bases and the J gene lost 3 bases, with 4 bases spanning the gap. There are 13 residues in the CDR3. CDR3 bases: TGTGCCAGCAGTTTATGGGACACCGGGGAGCTGTTTTTT. It codes for CASSLWDTGELFF.

This clonotype was seen a handful of times. The chain couples TRBV5-1 to TRBJ2-2, with TRBD1 matching over 8 bases. V shed 7 bases and J 7 bases; nucleotides not matched to a gene: 6. Germline CDR1 reads SGHRS; CDR2 reads YFSETQ. CDR3 length: 13 amino acids. CDR3 bases: TGCGCCAGCGCGGACAGGGAAAGCGGGGAGCTGTTTTTT. It yields the protein CASADRESGELFF.